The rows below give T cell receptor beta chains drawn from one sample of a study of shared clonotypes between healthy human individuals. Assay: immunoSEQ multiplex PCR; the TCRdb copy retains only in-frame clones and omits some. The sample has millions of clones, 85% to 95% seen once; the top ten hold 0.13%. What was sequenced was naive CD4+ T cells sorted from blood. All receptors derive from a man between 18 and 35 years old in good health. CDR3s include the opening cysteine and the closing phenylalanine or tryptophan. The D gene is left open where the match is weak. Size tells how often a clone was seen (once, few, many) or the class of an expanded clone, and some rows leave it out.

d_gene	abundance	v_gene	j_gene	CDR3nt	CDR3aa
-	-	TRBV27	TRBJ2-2	TGTGCCAGCAGTTTGACCGGGACCCTCACCGGGGAGCTGTTTTTT	CASSLTGTLTGELFF
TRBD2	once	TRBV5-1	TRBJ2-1	TGCGCCAGCAGCCTGGGACTAGCGGGAGGGACGAGCTCCTACAATGAGCAGTTCTTC	CASSLGLAGGTSSYNEQFF
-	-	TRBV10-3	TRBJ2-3	TGTGCCTCGAGAGGGGACCCCACAGATACGCAGTATTTT	CASRGDPTDTQYF
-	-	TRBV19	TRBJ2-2	TGTGCCAGTAGTGAGGGGGTGTACACCGGGGAGCTGTTTTTT	CASSEGVYTGELFF
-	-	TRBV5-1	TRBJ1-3	TGCGCCAGCAGCGGATCGTCTGGAAACACCATATATTTT	CASSGSSGNTIYF
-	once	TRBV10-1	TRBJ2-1	TGCGCCAGCAGTTCCACAGGGCCTAGCTCCTACAATGAGCAGTTCTTC	CASSSTGPSSYNEQFF
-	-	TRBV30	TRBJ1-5	TGTGCCTGGAACGGGGATAGCAATCAGCCCCAGCATTTT	CAWNGDSNQPQHF
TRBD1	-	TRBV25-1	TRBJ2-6	TGTGCCAGCATTCCGACAGGGGGACTCTCTGGGGCCAACGTCCTGACTTTC	CASIPTGGLSGANVLTF
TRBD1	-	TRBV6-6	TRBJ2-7	TGTGCCAGCAGTTACCCGCCTTCCGGGACAGCCTACGAGCAGTACTTC	CASSYPPSGTAYEQYF
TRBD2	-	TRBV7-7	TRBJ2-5	TGTGCTAGCAGCTTATTGGGGTTGAAGCGGGGTCAAGAGACCCAGTACTTC	CASSLLGLKRGQETQYF
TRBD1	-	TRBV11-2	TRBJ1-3	TGTGCCAGCAGCTTAGATGGGACAGCCGGAAACACCATATATTTT	CASSLDGTAGNTIYF
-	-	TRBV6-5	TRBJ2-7	TGTGCCAGCACCCTTAGTCCGACCTCGGGCGAGCAGTACTTC	CASTLSPTSGEQYF
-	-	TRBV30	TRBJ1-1	TGTGCCTGGAGTGCAGGGGCAGGTGACACTGAAGCTTTCTTT	CAWSAGAGDTEAFF
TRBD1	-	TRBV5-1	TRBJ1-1	TGCGCCAGCAGCTCGACAGGGGGCACTGAAGCTTTCTTT	CASSSTGGTEAFF
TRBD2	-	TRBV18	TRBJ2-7	TGTGCCAGCTCACGTTCCACCGGGACTAGCTACGAGCAGTACTTC	CASSRSTGTSYEQYF
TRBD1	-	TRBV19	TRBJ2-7	TGTGCCAGCCACCCGACAGGGGGCGGCGAGCAGTACTTC	CASHPTGGGEQYF
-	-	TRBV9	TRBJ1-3	TGTGCCACCGCTAACGGCTCTGGAAACACCATATATTTT	CATANGSGNTIYF
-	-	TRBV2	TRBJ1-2	TGTGCCAGCAGTGAGACACAGCTCAAAGGAGGCTACACCTTC	CASSETQLKGGYTF
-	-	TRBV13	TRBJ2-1	TGTGCCAGCATGCCCTTGAAGCGGCCGACCTCCTACAATGAGCAGTTCTTC	CASMPLKRPTSYNEQFF
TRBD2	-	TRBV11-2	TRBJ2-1	TGTGCCAGCAGCTCACCGGGACTAGCGGGAGTCGGGCAGTTCTTC	CASSSPGLAGVGQFF
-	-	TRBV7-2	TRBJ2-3	TGTGCCAGCAGCTTGGGACCTATCACAGATACGCAGTATTTT	CASSLGPITDTQYF
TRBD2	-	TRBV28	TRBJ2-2	TGTGCCAGCACCCCGGGGGGGCCGCGGACCGGGGAGCTGTTTTTT	CASTPGGPRTGELFF
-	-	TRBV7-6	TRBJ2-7	TGTGCCAGCAGCTTAGATACCGCCGGCTACGAGCAGTACTTC	CASSLDTAGYEQYF
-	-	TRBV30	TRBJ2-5	TGTGCCTGGAGTGTAGGTTTAGCCCAAGAGACCCAGTACTTC	CAWSVGLAQETQYF
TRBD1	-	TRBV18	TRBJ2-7	TGTGCCAGCTCACCAATCGGACAGGGGTCGTCTACGGAGCAGTACTTC	CASSPIGQGSSTEQYF
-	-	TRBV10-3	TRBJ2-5	TGTGCCATCAGTGAGTCGGGGAAAACTTCCGCGGGAAGGGGCCAAGAGACCCAGTACTTC	CAISESGKTSAGRGQETQYF
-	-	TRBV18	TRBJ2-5	TGTGCCAGCTCAAGGAACGGAGAAGAGACCCAGTACTTC	CASSRNGEETQYF
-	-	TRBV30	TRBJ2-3	TGTGCCTGGAGCCGCTACACAGATACGCAGTATTTT	CAWSRYTDTQYF
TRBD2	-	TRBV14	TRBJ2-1	TGTGCCAGCAGACCAAGCGGGAGTAACAACAATGAGCAGTTCTTC	CASRPSGSNNNEQFF
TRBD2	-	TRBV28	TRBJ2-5	TGTGCCAGCAGTTTAGGTCTAGCGGGGTCCGGGACCCAGTACTTC	CASSLGLAGSGTQYF
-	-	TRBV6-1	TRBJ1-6	TGTGCCAGCAGTAGGGACACCTCCTATAATTCACCCCTCCACTTT	CASSRDTSYNSPLHF
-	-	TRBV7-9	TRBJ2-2	TGTGCCAGCAGCTTAGACAGGATGACCGGGGAGCTGTTTTTT	CASSLDRMTGELFF